Listed below are T cell receptor beta chains from one sample, sequenced in a study of T cells in Graves' hyperthyroidism and ophthalmopathy. Via MiXCR, TCRdb re-called the multiplex PCR reads, giving one row per CDR3 protein. The table includes some 500,000 distinct CDR3 sequences, roughly 25% detected once. Sample: blood. These receptor sequences come from a woman in her twenties or thirties with Graves' ophthalmopathy. Each CDR3 is given with its conserved first and last residue.

TRBJ2-7 TRBV5-1 CASSLVSGQYEQYF
TRBJ1-2 TRBV24-1 CATSDTGTANGYTF
TRBJ1-2 TRBV19 CASSVTGTGGEAPNYGYTF
TRBJ1-2 TRBV9 CASSARDTENYGYTF
TRBJ1-1 TRBV5-1 CASSLRQGITEAFF
TRBJ2-5 TRBV24-1 CATSQGAIETQYF
TRBJ2-7 TRBV15 CATSRDTSSVLNEQYF
TRBJ2-5 TRBV10-3 CAISRPLGGGGETQYF
TRBJ1-2 TRBV3-1 CASSQGAGGYTF
TRBJ1-5 TRBV5-8 CASSLIPGHNQPQHF
TRBJ2-7 TRBV28 CASSFFYEQYF
TRBJ2-5 TRBV12-3/TRBV12-4 CASMETRQETQYF
TRBJ1-3 TRBV29-1 CSVALDLSGNTIYF
TRBJ1-1 TRBV6-5 CASSYSNSGFEAFF
TRBJ2-2 TRBV29-1 CSVGGSGNTGELFF
TRBJ1-5 TRBV20-1 CSAEGLRDNQPQHF
TRBJ2-5 TRBV15 CATSKPGGTQYF
TRBJ1-1 TRBV30 CAWSVRGNTEAFF
TRBJ1-1 TRBV5-1 CASSLLTLQNPTEAFF
TRBJ1-1 TRBV15 CAANNRDRVTEAFF
TRBJ2-7 TRBV19 CASSKGGPYEQYF
TRBJ2-7 TRBV11-3 CASSPNEYTYEQYF
TRBJ1-1 TRBV19 CASSLFENTEAFF
TRBJ2-5 TRBV7-2 CASSPRTAAQETQYF
TRBJ1-5 TRBV27 CASSFRRGSNQPQHF
TRBJ2-7 TRBV18 CASSPTTATYEQYF
TRBJ2-2 TRBV19 CASSTFQGPGELFF
TRBJ1-1 TRBV6-2/TRBV6-3 CASMVTGSIEAFF
TRBJ2-5 TRBV2 CASSDVTRVTQYF